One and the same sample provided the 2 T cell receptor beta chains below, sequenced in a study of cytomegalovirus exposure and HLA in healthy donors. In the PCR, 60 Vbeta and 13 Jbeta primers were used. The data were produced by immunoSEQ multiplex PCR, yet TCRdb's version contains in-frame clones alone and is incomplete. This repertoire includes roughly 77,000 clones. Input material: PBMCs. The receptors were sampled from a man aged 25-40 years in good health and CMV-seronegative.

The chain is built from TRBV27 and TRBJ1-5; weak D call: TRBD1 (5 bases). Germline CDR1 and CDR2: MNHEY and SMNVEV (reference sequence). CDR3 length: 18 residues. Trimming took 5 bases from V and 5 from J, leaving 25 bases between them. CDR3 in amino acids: CASSKRPPGQGGDQPQHF. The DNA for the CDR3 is TGTGCCAGCAGTAAACGTCCCCCAGGGCAGGGAGGGGATCAGCCCCAGCATTTT.

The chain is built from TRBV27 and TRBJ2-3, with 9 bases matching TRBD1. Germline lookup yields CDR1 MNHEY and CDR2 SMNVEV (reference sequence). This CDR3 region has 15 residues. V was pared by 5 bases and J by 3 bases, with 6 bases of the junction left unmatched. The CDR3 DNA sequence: TGTGCCAGCAGTACAGGGGGCGGATTTACAGATACGCAGTATTTT. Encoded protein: CASSTGGGFTDTQYF.